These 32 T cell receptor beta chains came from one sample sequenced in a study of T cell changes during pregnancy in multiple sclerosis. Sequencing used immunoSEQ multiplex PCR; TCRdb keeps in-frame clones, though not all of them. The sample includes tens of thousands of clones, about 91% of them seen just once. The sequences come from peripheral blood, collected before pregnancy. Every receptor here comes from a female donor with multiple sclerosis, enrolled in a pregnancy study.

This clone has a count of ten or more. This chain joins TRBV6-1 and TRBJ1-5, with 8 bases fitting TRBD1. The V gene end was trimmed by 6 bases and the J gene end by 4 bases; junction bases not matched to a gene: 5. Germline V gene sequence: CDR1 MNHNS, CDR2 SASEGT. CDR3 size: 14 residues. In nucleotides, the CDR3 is TGTGCCAGCAGCCCGACAGGGGAGAATCAGCCCCAGCATTTT. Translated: CASSPTGENQPQHF.

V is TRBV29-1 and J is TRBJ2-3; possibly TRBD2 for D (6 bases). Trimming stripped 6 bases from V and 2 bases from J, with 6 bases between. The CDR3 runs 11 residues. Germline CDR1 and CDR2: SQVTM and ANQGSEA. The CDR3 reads CSVDYTDTQYF. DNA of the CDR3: TGCAGCGTGGACTACACAGATACGCAGTATTTT.

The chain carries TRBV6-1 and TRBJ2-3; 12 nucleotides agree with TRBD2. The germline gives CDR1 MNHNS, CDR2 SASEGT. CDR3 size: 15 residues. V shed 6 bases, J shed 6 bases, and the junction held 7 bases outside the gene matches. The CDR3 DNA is TGTGCCAGCAGACCCCTAGCGGGGGGGCCGGATACGCAGTATTTT. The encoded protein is CASRPLAGGPDTQYF.

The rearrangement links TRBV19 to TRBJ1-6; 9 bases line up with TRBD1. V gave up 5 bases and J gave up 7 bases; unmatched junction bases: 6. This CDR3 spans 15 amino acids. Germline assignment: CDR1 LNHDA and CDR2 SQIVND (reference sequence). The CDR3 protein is CASSPTGQGNSPLHF. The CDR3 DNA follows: TGTGCCAGTAGTCCGACGGGACAGGGAAATTCACCCCTCCACTTT.

CDR3 sequence (DNA): TGTGCCAGCAGCTTGATGTTGGGAGCGGACTACGAGCAGTACTTC. Protein product: CASSLMLGADYEQYF. The rearrangement joins TRBV5-4 to TRBJ2-7; a possible D gene is TRBD2 (5 bases). The CDR3 spans 15 residues. V was cut by 1 base and J by 3 bases, with 14 bases left in between. The germline V gene has CDR1 SGHNT and CDR2 YYREEE (reference sequence).

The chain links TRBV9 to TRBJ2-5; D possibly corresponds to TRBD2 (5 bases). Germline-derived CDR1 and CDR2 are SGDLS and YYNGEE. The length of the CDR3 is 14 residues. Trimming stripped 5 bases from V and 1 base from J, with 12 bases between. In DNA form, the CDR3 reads TGTGCCAGCAGTGTATCGGGATTCCAAGAGACCCAGTACTTC. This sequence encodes CASSVSGFQETQYF. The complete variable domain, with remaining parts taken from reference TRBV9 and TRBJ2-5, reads DSGVTQTPKHLITATGQRVTLRCSPRSGDLSVYWYQQSLDQGLQFLIQYYNGEERAKGNILERFSAQQFPDLHSELNLSSLELGDSALYFCASSVSGFQETQYFGPGTRLLVL.

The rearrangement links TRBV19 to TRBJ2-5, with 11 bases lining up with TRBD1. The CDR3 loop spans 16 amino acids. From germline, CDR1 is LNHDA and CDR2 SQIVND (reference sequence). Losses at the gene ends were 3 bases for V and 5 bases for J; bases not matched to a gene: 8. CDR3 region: CASSIRDRGFAETQYF. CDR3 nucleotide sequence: TGTGCCAGTAGTATTCGGGACAGGGGGTTCGCGGAGACCCAGTACTTC.

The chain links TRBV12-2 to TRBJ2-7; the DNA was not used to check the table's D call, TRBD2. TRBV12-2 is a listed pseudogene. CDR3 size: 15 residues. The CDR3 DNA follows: TGTGCAAGTCGCTTATGCCGGCGACTAGCGGGGGAAAGGTACTTC. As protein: CASRLCRRLAGERYF.

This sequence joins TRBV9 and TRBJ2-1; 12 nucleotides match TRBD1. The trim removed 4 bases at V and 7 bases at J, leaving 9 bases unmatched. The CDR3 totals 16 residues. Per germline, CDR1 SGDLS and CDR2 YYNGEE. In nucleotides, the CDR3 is TGTGCCAGCAGCTCGCTGGGACAGGGGGCGTTAAATGAGCAGTTCTTC. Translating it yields CASSSLGQGALNEQFF.

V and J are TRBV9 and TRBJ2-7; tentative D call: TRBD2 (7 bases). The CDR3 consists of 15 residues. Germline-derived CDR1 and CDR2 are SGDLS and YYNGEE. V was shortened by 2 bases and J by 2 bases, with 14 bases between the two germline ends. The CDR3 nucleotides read TGTGCCAGCAGCGTCGGGGGGCATTTTCCCTACGAGCAGTACTTC. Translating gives CASSVGGHFPYEQYF.

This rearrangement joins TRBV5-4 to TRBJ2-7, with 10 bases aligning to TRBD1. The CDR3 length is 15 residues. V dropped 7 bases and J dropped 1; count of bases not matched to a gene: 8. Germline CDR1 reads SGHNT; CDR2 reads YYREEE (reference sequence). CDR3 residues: CASEKGQGGSYEQYF. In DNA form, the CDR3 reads TGTGCCAGCGAGAAAGGACAGGGGGGGTCCTACGAGCAGTACTTC.

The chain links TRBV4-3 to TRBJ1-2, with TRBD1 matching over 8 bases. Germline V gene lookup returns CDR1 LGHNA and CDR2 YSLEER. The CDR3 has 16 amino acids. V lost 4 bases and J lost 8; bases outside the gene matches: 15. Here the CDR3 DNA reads TGCGCCAGCAGCCCATCGTCACCGGACAGGGTGTCCGGCTACACCTTC. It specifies CASSPSSPDRVSGYTF.

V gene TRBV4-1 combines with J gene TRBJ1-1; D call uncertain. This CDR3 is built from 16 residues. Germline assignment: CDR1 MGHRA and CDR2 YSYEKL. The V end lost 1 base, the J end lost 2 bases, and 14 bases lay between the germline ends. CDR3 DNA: TGCGCCAGCAGCCAAGGTCGGGATGGGGTTAACACTGAAGCTTTCTTT. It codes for CASSQGRDGVNTEAFF.

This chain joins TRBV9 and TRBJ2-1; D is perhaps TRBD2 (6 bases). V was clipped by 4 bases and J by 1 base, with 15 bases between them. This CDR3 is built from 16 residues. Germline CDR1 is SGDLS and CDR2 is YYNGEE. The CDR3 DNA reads TGTGCCAGCAGCCCCCGGACCGGGACTTCCTACAATGAGCAGTTCTTC. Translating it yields CASSPRTGTSYNEQFF. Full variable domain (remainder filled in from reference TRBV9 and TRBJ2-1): DSGVTQTPKHLITATGQRVTLRCSPRSGDLSVYWYQQSLDQGLQFLIQYYNGEERAKGNILERFSAQQFPDLHSELNLSSLELGDSALYFCASSPRTGTSYNEQFFGPGTRLTVL.

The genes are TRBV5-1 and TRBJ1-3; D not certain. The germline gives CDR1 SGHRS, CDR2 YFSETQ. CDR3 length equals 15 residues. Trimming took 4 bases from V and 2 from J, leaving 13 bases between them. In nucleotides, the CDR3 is TGCGCCAGCAGCCCCAGTCCGGGGACTGGAAACACCATATATTTT. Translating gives CASSPSPGTGNTIYF.

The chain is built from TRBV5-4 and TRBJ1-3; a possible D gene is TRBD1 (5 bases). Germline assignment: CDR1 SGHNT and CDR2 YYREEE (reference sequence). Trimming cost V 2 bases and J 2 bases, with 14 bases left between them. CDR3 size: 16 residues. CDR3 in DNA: TGTGCCAGCAGCTTAGTCTTCGGCAGGGCTGGAAACACCATATATTTT. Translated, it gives CASSLVFGRAGNTIYF.

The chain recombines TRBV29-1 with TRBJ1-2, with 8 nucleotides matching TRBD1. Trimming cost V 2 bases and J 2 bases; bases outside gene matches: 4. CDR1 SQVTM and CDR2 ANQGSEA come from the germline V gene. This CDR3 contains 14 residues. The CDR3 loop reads CSVEPTGGNYGYTF. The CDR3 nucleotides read TGCAGCGTTGAACCCACAGGGGGGAACTATGGCTACACCTTC.

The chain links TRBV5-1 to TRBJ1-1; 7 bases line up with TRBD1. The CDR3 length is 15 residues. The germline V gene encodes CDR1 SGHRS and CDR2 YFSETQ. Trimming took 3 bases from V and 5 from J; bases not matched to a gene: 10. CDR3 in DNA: TGCGCCAGCAGCTCAATCGACTACAGGGGTACTGAAGCTTTCTTT. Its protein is CASSSIDYRGTEAFF.

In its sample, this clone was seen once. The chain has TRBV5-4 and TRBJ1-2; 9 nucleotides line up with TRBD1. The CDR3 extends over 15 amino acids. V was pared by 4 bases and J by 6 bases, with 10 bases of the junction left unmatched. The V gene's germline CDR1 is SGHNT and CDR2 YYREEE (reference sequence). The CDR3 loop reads CASSTLTGGRDGYTF. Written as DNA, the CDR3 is TGTGCCAGCAGCACCTTGACAGGGGGACGAGATGGCTACACCTTC.

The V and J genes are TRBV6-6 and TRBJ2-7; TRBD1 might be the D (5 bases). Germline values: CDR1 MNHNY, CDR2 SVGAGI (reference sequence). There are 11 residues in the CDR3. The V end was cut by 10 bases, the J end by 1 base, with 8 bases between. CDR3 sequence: CAIGHSYEQYF. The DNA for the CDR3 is TGTGCCATCGGACATTCCTACGAGCAGTACTTC.

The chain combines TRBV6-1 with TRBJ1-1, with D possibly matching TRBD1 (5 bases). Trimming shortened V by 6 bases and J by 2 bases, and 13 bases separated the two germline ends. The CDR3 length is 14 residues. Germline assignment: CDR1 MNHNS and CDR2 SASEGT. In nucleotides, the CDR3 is TGTGCCAGCAGACCCGGGGGAGCCAACACTGAAGCTTTCTTT. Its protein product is CASRPGGANTEAFF.

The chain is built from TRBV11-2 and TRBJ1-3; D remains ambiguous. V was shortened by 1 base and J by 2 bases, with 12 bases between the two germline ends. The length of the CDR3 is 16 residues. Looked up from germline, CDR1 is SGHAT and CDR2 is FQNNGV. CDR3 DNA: TGTGCCAGCAGCTTAGGGGAGAGGCCTACTGGAAACACCATATATTTT. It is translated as CASSLGERPTGNTIYF.

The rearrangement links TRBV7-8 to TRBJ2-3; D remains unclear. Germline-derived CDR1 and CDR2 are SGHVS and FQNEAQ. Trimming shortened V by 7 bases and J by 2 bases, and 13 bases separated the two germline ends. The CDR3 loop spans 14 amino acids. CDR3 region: CASIDTPYTDTQYF. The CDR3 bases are TGTGCCAGCATCGACACCCCATACACAGATACGCAGTATTTT.

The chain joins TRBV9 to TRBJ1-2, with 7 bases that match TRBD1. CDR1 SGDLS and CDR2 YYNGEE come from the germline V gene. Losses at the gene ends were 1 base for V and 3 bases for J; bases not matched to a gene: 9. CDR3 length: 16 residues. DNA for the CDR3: TGTGCCAGCAGCGTATTCGGTAGGGGGCAGGACTATGGCTACACCTTC. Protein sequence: CASSVFGRGQDYGYTF.

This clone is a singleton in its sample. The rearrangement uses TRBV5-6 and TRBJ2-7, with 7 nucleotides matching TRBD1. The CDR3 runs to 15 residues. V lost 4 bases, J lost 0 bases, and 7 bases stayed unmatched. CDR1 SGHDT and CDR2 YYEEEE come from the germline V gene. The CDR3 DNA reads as TGTGCCAGCAGCACAAGACAGGGATTCTCCTACGAGCAGTACTTC. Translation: CASSTRQGFSYEQYF.

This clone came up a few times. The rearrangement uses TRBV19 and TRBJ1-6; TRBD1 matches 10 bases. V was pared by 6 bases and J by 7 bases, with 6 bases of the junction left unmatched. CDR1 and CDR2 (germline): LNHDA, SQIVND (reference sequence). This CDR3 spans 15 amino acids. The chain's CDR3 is CASSESGQGNSPLHF. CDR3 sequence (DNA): TGTGCCAGTAGCGAATCGGGACAGGGGAATTCACCCCTCCACTTT.

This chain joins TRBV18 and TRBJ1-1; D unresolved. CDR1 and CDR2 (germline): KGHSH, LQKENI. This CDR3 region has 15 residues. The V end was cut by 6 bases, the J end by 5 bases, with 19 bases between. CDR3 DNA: TGTGCCAGCTCCCTCGTTGACTGGGGAGGAACTGAAGCTTTCTTT. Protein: CASSLVDWGGTEAFF.

CDR3 DNA: TGTGCCAGCAGCCGCGGTCCTGAGACCCAGTACTTC. Protein sequence: CASSRGPETQYF. V usage is TRBV11-1 and J usage is TRBJ2-5; the D is unclear. The CDR3 is made up of 12 amino acids. V lost 5 bases and J 5 bases, leaving 9 bases between the germline ends. Looked up from germline, CDR1 is SGHAT and CDR2 is FQDESV (reference sequence).

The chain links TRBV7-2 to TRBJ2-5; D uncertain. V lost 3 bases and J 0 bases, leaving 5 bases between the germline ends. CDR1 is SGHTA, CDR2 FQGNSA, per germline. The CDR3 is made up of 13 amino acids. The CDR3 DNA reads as TGTGCCAGCAGCTTGAGGCACCAAGAGACCCAGTACTTC. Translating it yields CASSLRHQETQYF.

The CDR3 spells CASSIQLAGGHQFF. In DNA, the CDR3 is TGTGCCAGTAGTATCCAACTAGCGGGGGGCCACCAGTTCTTC. This rearrangement joins TRBV19 to TRBJ2-1; 12 nucleotides align to TRBD2. Per the germline V gene, CDR1 is LNHDA and CDR2 is SQIVND (reference sequence). Trimming removed 3 bases from V and 13 bases from J; junction bases left unmatched: 7. The CDR3 runs to 14 residues.

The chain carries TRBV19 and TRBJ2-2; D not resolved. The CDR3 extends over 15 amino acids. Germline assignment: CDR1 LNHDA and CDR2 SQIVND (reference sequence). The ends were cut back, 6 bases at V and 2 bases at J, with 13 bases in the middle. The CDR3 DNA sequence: TGTGCCAGTAGAGACCTCACAGAAAACACCGGGGAGCTGTTTTTT. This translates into CASRDLTENTGELFF.

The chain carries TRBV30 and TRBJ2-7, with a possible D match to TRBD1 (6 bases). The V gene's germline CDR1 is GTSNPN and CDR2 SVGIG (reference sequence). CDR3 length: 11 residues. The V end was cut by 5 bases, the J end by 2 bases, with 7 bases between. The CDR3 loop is CAWEGAYEQYF. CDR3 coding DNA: TGTGCCTGGGAGGGGGCCTACGAGCAGTACTTC.